The rows below give T cell receptor beta chains drawn from one sample of a study of early stage breast cancer tumors. Profiled with immunoSEQ multiplex PCR; TCRdb holds only in-frame clones, not every one. The sample has about 41,000 clones; around 72% are singletons. Sequencing was performed on blood. The receptors originated from a person aged 50 to 59 with breast cancer. CDR3s include the opening cysteine and the closing phenylalanine or tryptophan. The D gene is left open where the match is weak. Clone size is stated in some rows and not others, as once, few, many or a class when expanded.

>TRBJ2-5|TRBD2|TRBV5-8|once
TGTGCCAGCCAACAAAGGACTAGCCCCTGGGAGTACTTC
CASQQRTSPWEYF
>TRBJ2-1|TRBD2|TRBV27|.
TGTGCCAGCAGTTTAGAGTCGGGGAGGGTTGGAGTGAATGAGCAGTTCTTC
CASSLESGRVGVNEQFF
>TRBJ1-3|.|TRBV6-1|.
TGTGCCAGCAGTGGGTTTGGGGCCAGAAACACCATATATTTT
CASSGFGARNTIYF
>TRBJ2-5|TRBD2|TRBV2|.
TGTGCCAGTCTGTTTGGTAGCGGGCGATACCAAGAGACCCAGTACTTC
CASLFGSGRYQETQYF
>TRBJ2-1|TRBD2|TRBV14|.
TGTGCCAGCAGCCAAGAGATAGCGGGGGGCTTCACCTACAATGAGCAGTTCTTC
CASSQEIAGGFTYNEQFF
>TRBJ2-1|.|TRBV19|.
TGTGCCAGTAGGGGGGGTTACAATGAGCAGTTCTTC
CASRGGYNEQFF
>TRBJ2-7|TRBD2|TRBV5-4|once
TGTGCCAGCAGCCCCCCCGCGGCTAGCGGGAGGAGCGAGCAGTACTTC
CASSPPAASGRSEQYF
>TRBJ1-1|TRBD1|TRBV29-1|.
TGCAGCGCGCGACAGGGAATGGGAGAAGCTTTCTTT
CSARQGMGEAFF
>TRBJ2-5|.|TRBV10-3|.
TGTGCCATCAGGCCGACAGACTCCTTCCCTGAGACCCAGTACTTC
CAIRPTDSFPETQYF
>TRBJ2-1|TRBD2|TRBV7-3|.
TGTGCCAGCAGCCTGGGACTAGCGGGAGATGAGCAGTTCTTC
CASSLGLAGDEQFF
>TRBJ1-1|.|TRBV7-2|.
TGTGCCAGCAGCCTAGTTCGGGGAGACACTGAAGCTTTCTTT
CASSLVRGDTEAFF
>TRBJ1-4|TRBD1|TRBV28|.
TGTGCCAGCAGTTTCCAGACAGGGGCTAATGAAAAACTGTTTTTT
CASSFQTGANEKLFF
>TRBJ2-1|TRBD2|TRBV29-1|.
TGCAGCGTTGGGGCGGGAGGGCCCTCCTACAATGAGCAGTTCTTC
CSVGAGGPSYNEQFF
>TRBJ1-2|TRBD1|TRBV2|few
TGTGCCAGCAGTACACAGGGGGCGCGTGGCTACACCTTC
CASSTQGARGYTF
>TRBJ1-2|.|TRBV6-5|few
TGTGCCAGCAGTTACTCGACGAACCGGGAGGGGGGCTACACCTTC
CASSYSTNREGGYTF
>TRBJ2-5|.|TRBV7-6|.
TGTGCCAGCAGCTTATCGGCGGGGGCCCGAGAGACCCAGTACTTC
CASSLSAGARETQYF
>TRBJ1-1|.|TRBV27|few
TGTGCCAGCAGCCCCAGCGGCCGTGGACCTGAAGCTTTCTTT
CASSPSGRGPEAFF
>TRBJ1-2|.|TRBV30|few
TGTGCCTGGAGCACAGGGCCCTGGGATGGCTACACCTTC
CAWSTGPWDGYTF
>TRBJ1-2|.|TRBV6-5|.
TGTGCCACCGCGGGGAACTATGGCTACACCTTC
CATAGNYGYTF
>TRBJ1-3|.|TRBV5-6|.
TGTGCCAGCAGCTGGGGATCCAGGGCCTCTGGAAACACCATATATTTT
CASSWGSRASGNTIYF
>TRBJ1-1|TRBD1|TRBV5-1|few
TGCGCCAGCAGCAACGACAGGGGCCTAGCTTTCTTT
CASSNDRGLAFF
>TRBJ2-1|TRBD2|TRBV5-4|.
TGTGCCAGCAGCGTACCGGGACTAGCGCTGTACAATGAGCAGTTCTTC
CASSVPGLALYNEQFF
>TRBJ1-1|.|TRBV7-7|.
TGTGCTAGCAGCTTAGCGGTAAGACTGGCCAGGGGAACTGAAGCTTTCTTT
CASSLAVRLARGTEAFF
>TRBJ2-7|TRBD1|TRBV19|.
TGTGCCAGTAGCCCGGCCGGGACAGGGGGCCACGAGCAGTACTTC
CASSPAGTGGHEQYF
>TRBJ2-1|TRBD2|TRBV7-2|.
TGTGCCAGCAGCACGACTAGCGGGACCTACAATGAGCAGTTCTTC
CASSTTSGTYNEQFF
>TRBJ2-1|.|TRBV5-5|.
TGTGCCAGCAGCTTGATGGTGCGGGATAGCTACAATGAGCAGTTCTTC
CASSLMVRDSYNEQFF
>TRBJ2-5|TRBD1|TRBV18|once
TGTGCCAGCTCACCAGGGACGGGACAGGGGAGAGTCGTTCGAGAGACCCAGTACTTC
CASSPGTGQGRVVRETQYF
>TRBJ2-2|TRBD2|TRBV7-7|.
TGTGCTAGCAGCTCTCTAGCGGGGGGGCCCCCGGGCGGGGAGCTGTTTTTT
CASSSLAGGPPGGELFF
>TRBJ1-5|TRBD1|TRBV27|.
TGTGCCAGCAGTTCAGGACAGGGACTCAATCAGCCCCAGCATTTT
CASSSGQGLNQPQHF
>TRBJ1-5|.|TRBV27|.
TGTGCCAGCAGTTCCGGACTGAGCAATCAGCCCCAGCATTTT
CASSSGLSNQPQHF
>TRBJ1-2|.|TRBV7-2|.
TGTGCCAGCCTAACCGGGGGCTACACCTTC
CASLTGGYTF
>TRBJ2-7|.|TRBV5-4|.
TGTGCCAGCAGTCAGGGCGGGGTAGCTTACTTGCAGTACTTC
CASSQGGVAYLQYF
>TRBJ2-5|TRBD2|TRBV2|.
TGTGCCAGCAGTTGGACTAGCGGTGATCAAGAGACCCAGTACTTC
CASSWTSGDQETQYF
>TRBJ2-7|TRBD1|TRBV11-3|.
TGTGCCAGCAGCCCCCGGGACAGATACTACGAGCAGTACTTC
CASSPRDRYYEQYF
>TRBJ1-1|TRBD1|TRBV5-4|.
TGTGCCAGCAGCTCGAATGACAGGGTAGGTGAAGCTTTCTTT
CASSSNDRVGEAFF
>TRBJ2-3|.|TRBV29-1|few
TGCAGCGTTGACAGGGCGAACACAGATACGCAGTATTTT
CSVDRANTDTQYF
>TRBJ2-7|TRBD2|TRBV11-3|few
TGTGCCAGCAGCCAGACTAGCGGAACCCTCCACGAGCAGTACTTC
CASSQTSGTLHEQYF
>TRBJ1-1|TRBD1|TRBV7-2|.
TGTGCCAGCAGCACGCCCAGGGGGAGACCTGAAGCTTTCTTT
CASSTPRGRPEAFF
>TRBJ2-5|.|TRBV7-2|.
TGTGCCAGTAGGGCCCCGGGCCGGGGGCAAGAGACCCAGTACTTC
CASRAPGRGQETQYF
>TRBJ2-6|.|TRBV5-6|.
TGTGCCAGCAGCTTGCCAGTCTCTGGGGCCAACGTCCTGACTTTC
CASSLPVSGANVLTF
>TRBJ2-1|TRBD1|TRBV5-1|once
TGCGCCAGCAGCTGGACAGGGTTCAATGAGCAGTTCTTC
CASSWTGFNEQFF
>TRBJ2-1|.|TRBV2|.
TGTGCCAGCACCCCGTCCTTAGCTCATGAGCAGTTCTTC
CASTPSLAHEQFF
>TRBJ2-5|.|TRBV13|.
TGTGCCAGCAGCTCCCCGGGTAGCGATCAAGAGACCCAGTACTTC
CASSSPGSDQETQYF
>TRBJ2-5|.|TRBV15|few
TGTGCCACCAGCAAACGGACGGGGAAAGAGACCCAGTACTTC
CATSKRTGKETQYF
>TRBJ1-1|TRBD1|TRBV7-9|.
TGTGCCAGCAGCGTTAGGGGGACAGGGAGAGGCACTGAAGCTTTCTTT
CASSVRGTGRGTEAFF
>TRBJ2-3|.|TRBV5-1|.
TGCGCCAGCACGCCCGGGATATCTAGCACAGATACGCAGTATTTT
CASTPGISSTDTQYF
>TRBJ2-1|TRBD1|TRBV5-1|few
TGCGCCAGCAGCTTAAGATCACAGGGGGCGAACAATGAGCAGTTCTTC
CASSLRSQGANNEQFF
>TRBJ2-7|.|TRBV19|.
TGTGCCAGTAGTCCCGGGTGGGGAGGCTACGAGCAGTACTTC
CASSPGWGGYEQYF
>TRBJ1-2|TRBD1|TRBV25-1|few
TGTGCCAGCAGTGCCCAATACAGGGGCGGCTATGGCTACACCTTC
CASSAQYRGGYGYTF
>TRBJ1-5|.|TRBV5-6|few
TGTGCCAGCAGCTTGCGGGGTCGGGATCAGCCCCAGCATTTT
CASSLRGRDQPQHF
>TRBJ2-2|.|TRBV21-1|.
TGTGCCAGCAGCGGACAGGGGAAATTGAACACCGGGGAGCTGTTTTTT
CASSGQGKLNTGELFF
>TRBJ2-1|TRBD1|TRBV5-1|.
TGCGCCAGCAGCTTAGAGACAGGGGCCTACAATGAGCAGTTCTTC
CASSLETGAYNEQFF
>TRBJ2-2|.|TRBV6-5|.
TGTGCCAGCAGTTACTCGATTGGGGGGAGCGGGGAGCTGTTTTTT
CASSYSIGGSGELFF
>TRBJ1-6|.|TRBV19|few
TGTGCCAGTACACTATCCGGAATTTCACCCCTCCACTTT
CASTLSGISPLHF
>TRBJ1-1|.|TRBV27|.
TGTGCCAGCAGTCCCCGGGAGAGGGGCACTGAAGCTTTCTTT
CASSPRERGTEAFF
>TRBJ1-5|.|TRBV5-5|once
TGTGCCAGCAGCTTGGCTCCACAGGGCAATCAGCCCCAGCATTTT
CASSLAPQGNQPQHF
>TRBJ2-3|TRBD2|TRBV5-1|.
TGCGCCAGCAGCTTGGAGGCTAGCGGGGAGGTAGATACGCAGTATTTT
CASSLEASGEVDTQYF
>TRBJ1-2|TRBD1|TRBV19|.
TGTGCCAGTACCCCGTCGGACAGGGACTATGGCTACACCTTC
CASTPSDRDYGYTF
>TRBJ2-5|.|TRBV6-6|.
TGTGCCAGCAGTTACTCCGTGGGGGCCCAAGAGACCCAGTACTTC
CASSYSVGAQETQYF